The rows below give T cell receptor beta chains drawn from one sample of a study of radiotherapy plus CTLA-4 blockade in lung cancer. Some clones are missing from TCRdb's copy, which holds only in-frame ones; the method was immunoSEQ multiplex PCR. Of some 25,000 clones listed, about two thirds are singletons. Sequences were derived from peripheral blood, sampled from a patient treated with radiotherapy plus ipilimumab. The receptor set was obtained from a human donor with non-small cell lung cancer whose response to radiotherapy plus ipilimumab could not be evaluated. CDR3s include the opening cysteine and the closing phenylalanine or tryptophan. Fields, in order: clone size, D gene, J gene, V gene, CDR3 protein, CDR3 DNA. D genes are given only for firm matches. Size is omitted from some rows. Given values are once, few, many or a class for expanded clones.

abundance: .
d_gene: .
j_gene: TRBJ1-5
v_gene: TRBV30
CDR3aa: CAAGRRYSNQPQHF
CDR3nt: TGTGCCGCGGGGAGGAGGTATAGCAATCAGCCCCAGCATTTT

abundance: .
d_gene: .
j_gene: TRBJ2-1
v_gene: TRBV10-1
CDR3aa: CASSEMGLYGYNEQFF
CDR3nt: TGCGCCAGCAGTGAGATGGGACTGTACGGGTACAATGAGCAGTTCTTC

abundance: .
d_gene: .
j_gene: TRBJ2-3
v_gene: TRBV5-1
CDR3aa: CASSFGGSTDTQYF
CDR3nt: TGCGCCAGCAGCTTTGGAGGGTCCACAGATACGCAGTATTTT

abundance: .
d_gene: .
j_gene: TRBJ2-5
v_gene: TRBV5-1
CDR3aa: CASLLAEGGETQYF
CDR3nt: TGCGCCAGCCTCCTAGCGGAGGGGGGGGAGACCCAGTACTTC

abundance: .
d_gene: TRBD1
j_gene: TRBJ1-1
v_gene: TRBV6-5
CDR3aa: CASSRDRATEAFF
CDR3nt: TGTGCCAGCAGTAGGGACAGGGCCACTGAAGCTTTCTTT

abundance: once
d_gene: .
j_gene: TRBJ2-7
v_gene: TRBV10-1
CDR3aa: CASSDYNYEQYF
CDR3nt: TGCGCCAGCAGTGACTATAACTACGAGCAGTACTTC

abundance: .
d_gene: .
j_gene: TRBJ1-5
v_gene: TRBV15
CDR3aa: CATSRDDRGYQPQHF
CDR3nt: TGTGCCACCAGCAGAGATGACCGGGGGTATCAGCCCCAGCATTTT

abundance: .
d_gene: TRBD2
j_gene: TRBJ2-1
v_gene: TRBV11-2
CDR3aa: CASSPRTSGVSYNEQFF
CDR3nt: TGTGCCAGCAGCCCGCGGACTAGCGGGGTCTCCTACAATGAGCAGTTCTTC

abundance: .
d_gene: .
j_gene: TRBJ2-5
v_gene: TRBV9
CDR3aa: CASSVGPLQETQYF
CDR3nt: TGTGCCAGCAGCGTAGGGCCCCTCCAAGAGACCCAGTACTTC

abundance: .
d_gene: TRBD2
j_gene: TRBJ2-1
v_gene: TRBV11-3
CDR3aa: CASSHGRAGGHDEQFF
CDR3nt: TGTGCCAGCAGCCATGGGAGAGCGGGAGGGCACGATGAGCAGTTCTTC

abundance: .
d_gene: TRBD2
j_gene: TRBJ2-1
v_gene: TRBV29-1
CDR3aa: CSGGTKKRDNEQFF
CDR3nt: TGCAGCGGGGGGACTAAGAAGCGGGACAATGAGCAGTTCTTC

abundance: few
d_gene: .
j_gene: TRBJ2-3
v_gene: TRBV5-4
CDR3aa: CASSYPLSTDTQYF
CDR3nt: TGTGCCAGCAGCTACCCCCTAAGCACAGATACGCAGTATTTT

abundance: .
d_gene: .
j_gene: TRBJ2-7
v_gene: TRBV27
CDR3aa: CASSLGPVYEQYF
CDR3nt: TGTGCCAGCAGTTTAGGGCCAGTCTACGAGCAGTACTTC

abundance: .
d_gene: .
j_gene: TRBJ1-1
v_gene: TRBV5-5
CDR3aa: CASSFQGTEAFF
CDR3nt: TGTGCCAGCAGCTTCCAGGGAACTGAAGCTTTCTTT

abundance: .
d_gene: TRBD1
j_gene: TRBJ2-1
v_gene: TRBV19
CDR3aa: CASSIPWTGGGLFEQFF
CDR3nt: TGTGCCAGTAGTATTCCATGGACAGGGGGTGGGCTCTTTGAGCAGTTCTTC

abundance: .
d_gene: TRBD1
j_gene: TRBJ1-2
v_gene: TRBV28
CDR3aa: CASRNGQDYGYTF
CDR3nt: TGTGCCAGCAGGAACGGACAGGACTATGGCTACACCTTC

abundance: .
d_gene: TRBD1
j_gene: TRBJ2-4
v_gene: TRBV5-1
CDR3aa: CASSLDRGENIQYF
CDR3nt: TGCGCCAGCAGCTTGGACAGGGGGGAAAACATTCAGTACTTC

abundance: few
d_gene: .
j_gene: TRBJ2-5
v_gene: TRBV7-9
CDR3aa: CASSLRGIPQETQYF
CDR3nt: TGTGCCAGCAGCTTACGCGGGATCCCCCAAGAGACCCAGTACTTC

abundance: .
d_gene: .
j_gene: TRBJ2-5
v_gene: TRBV2
CDR3aa: CASSVVGGGGVQYF
CDR3nt: TGTGCCAGCAGTGTCGTGGGAGGCGGCGGAGTGCAGTACTTC

abundance: once
d_gene: .
j_gene: TRBJ2-7
v_gene: TRBV5-1
CDR3aa: CASSLELRGNSYEQYF
CDR3nt: TGCGCCAGCAGCTTAGAGCTGAGAGGTAACTCCTACGAGCAGTACTTC

abundance: .
d_gene: .
j_gene: TRBJ1-5
v_gene: TRBV15
CDR3aa: CATSREAWEGQPQHF
CDR3nt: TGTGCCACCAGCAGAGAGGCCTGGGAGGGTCAGCCCCAGCATTTT

abundance: once
d_gene: .
j_gene: TRBJ1-6
v_gene: TRBV27
CDR3aa: CASSSLGAVNNSPLHF
CDR3nt: TGTGCCAGCAGTTCGTTGGGGGCAGTTAATAATTCACCCCTCCACTTT

abundance: .
d_gene: TRBD1
j_gene: TRBJ1-6
v_gene: TRBV5-1
CDR3aa: CASSGGQGGVSPLHF
CDR3nt: TGCGCCAGCAGCGGAGGACAGGGTGGTGTTTCACCCCTCCACTTT

abundance: .
d_gene: .
j_gene: TRBJ1-5
v_gene: TRBV7-2
CDR3aa: CASSPGDVQNQPQHF
CDR3nt: TGTGCCAGCAGCCCGGGGGACGTTCAAAATCAGCCCCAGCATTTT

abundance: .
d_gene: TRBD1
j_gene: TRBJ2-1
v_gene: TRBV2
CDR3aa: CASRSGQGYEQFF
CDR3nt: TGTGCCAGCAGGAGTGGACAGGGCTATGAGCAGTTCTTC

abundance: .
d_gene: .
j_gene: TRBJ2-3
v_gene: TRBV10-3
CDR3aa: CAIRWADTQYF
CDR3nt: TGTGCCATCAGATGGGCGGATACGCAGTATTTT

abundance: once
d_gene: .
j_gene: TRBJ2-7
v_gene: TRBV5-1
CDR3aa: CASKLGTSYEQYF
CDR3nt: TGCGCCAGCAAACTGGGGACTTCCTACGAGCAGTACTTC

abundance: .
d_gene: .
j_gene: TRBJ2-1
v_gene: TRBV5-1
CDR3aa: CASSLDASDDYNEQFF
CDR3nt: TGCGCCAGCAGCTTGGACGCTAGTGACGACTACAATGAGCAGTTCTTC

abundance: once
d_gene: TRBD1
j_gene: TRBJ1-1
v_gene: TRBV7-2
CDR3aa: CASSSGQGRFEAFF
CDR3nt: TGTGCCAGCAGCTCCGGACAGGGGAGGTTTGAAGCTTTCTTT

abundance: .
d_gene: TRBD1
j_gene: TRBJ2-7
v_gene: TRBV27
CDR3aa: CASSLDRGSYEQYF
CDR3nt: TGTGCCAGCAGTTTGGACAGGGGGTCCTACGAGCAGTACTTC

abundance: few
d_gene: .
j_gene: TRBJ2-7
v_gene: TRBV6-5
CDR3aa: CASSYELGREQYF
CDR3nt: TGTGCCAGCAGTTACGAACTAGGACGCGAGCAGTACTTC